These 12 T cell receptor beta chains share one sample of origin, sequenced in a study of blood T cell repertoires in COVID-19. Profiling relied on immunoSEQ multiplex PCR, and the TCRdb table lists in-frame clones only, not all of them. The repertoire holds 90,000 to 120,000 clones, with about 89% as singletons. Sequenced material: peripheral blood. Source of these receptors: a man in his forties or fifties with active or convalescent COVID-19.

V is TRBV6-5 and J is TRBJ1-5; TRBD1 is a possible D gene (5 bases). Germline V gene data show CDR1 as MNHEY and CDR2 as SVGAGI. With 6 bases removed from V and 5 bases from J, the gap between germline ends came to 14 bases. CDR3 length: 14 amino acids. The DNA for the CDR3 is TGTGCCAGCAGGAATTCAGGGAAGCATCAGCCCCAGCATTTT. Amino acid sequence: CASRNSGKHQPQHF.

The V gene is TRBV7-9, the J gene TRBJ1-3; D may be TRBD1 (6 bases). V dropped 4 bases and J dropped 0 bases, with 10 bases sitting between them. The CDR3 runs 15 residues. The germline V gene encodes CDR1 SEHNR and CDR2 FQNEAQ (reference sequence). The CDR3 reads CASSSDSYSGNTIYF. CDR3 in DNA: TGTGCCAGCAGCTCGGACAGCTACTCTGGAAACACCATATATTTT.

The CDR3 bases are TGCGCCAGCAGCGCCCAATCAGTGAACACTGAAGCTTTCTTT. Amino acids: CASSAQSVNTEAFF. This sequence joins TRBV5-1 and TRBJ1-1; no clear D gene. This CDR3 comprises 14 residues. Trimming removed 4 bases at V and 0 bases at J, with 10 bases between. Germline assignment: CDR1 SGHRS and CDR2 YFSETQ.

The rearrangement joins TRBV5-1 to TRBJ1-2; D might be TRBD1 (6 bases). The germline CDR1 and CDR2 sequences are SGHRS and YFSETQ. Between the trimmed V and J ends, which lost 1 base and 8 bases, there was a span of 18 bases. The CDR3 is made up of 15 amino acids. The CDR3 is CASSLWAGEIGGYTF. The DNA for the CDR3 is TGCGCCAGCAGCTTGTGGGCAGGGGAAATCGGGGGCTACACCTTC.

This chain links TRBV5-1 with TRBJ2-1, with 10 bases that match TRBD2. This CDR3 is 18 amino acids long. V shed 0 bases and J 5 bases; nucleotides not matched to a gene: 11. Germline V gene lookup returns CDR1 SGHRS and CDR2 YFSETQ. CDR3 sequence reads: CASSLVGAGGPNNNEQFF. CDR3 DNA: TGCGCCAGCAGCTTGGTCGGAGCGGGAGGGCCGAATAACAATGAGCAGTTCTTC.

The chain uses TRBV7-9 and TRBJ1-2; the match to TRBD1 covers 7 bases. Unmatched junction bases numbered 16, after V lost 4 bases and J lost 8 bases. This CDR3 has 16 residues. Per germline, CDR1 SEHNR and CDR2 FQNEAQ (reference sequence). For the CDR3, the DNA is TGTGCCAGCAGCTCTACCGGGACAGCCCTGAGCGGGGGCTACACCTTC. It specifies CASSSTGTALSGGYTF.

The rearrangement uses TRBV28 and TRBJ2-4, with TRBD1 matching 10 bases. The CDR3 runs to 13 residues. V dropped 8 bases and J dropped 7; count of bases not matched to a gene: 5. Germline V CDR1 and CDR2: MDHEN, SYDVKM. The CDR3, as DNA: TGTGCCAGCCGCGGGACAGGGGTGAACATTCAGTACTTC. Its translation is CASRGTGVNIQYF.

The chain couples TRBV10-3 to TRBJ1-2; D is uncertain. In germline, CDR1 is ENHRY, CDR2 SYGVKD. V was clipped by 4 bases and J by 3 bases, with 9 bases between them. The length of the CDR3 is 13 residues. The CDR3 here is CAISVNADYGYTF. The DNA for the CDR3 is TGTGCCATCAGTGTTAACGCGGACTATGGCTACACCTTC.

The J gene is TRBJ1-3, the V gene TRBV6-5, with TRBD1 identical over 8 bases. The CDR3 consists of 16 residues. In germline, CDR1 is MNHEY, CDR2 SVGAGI. Losses at the gene ends were 4 bases for V and 1 base for J; bases not matched to a gene: 6. This chain's CDR3 is CASSSRTGLSGNTIYF. CDR3 DNA sequence: TGTGCCAGCAGTTCACGGACAGGGTTGTCTGGAAACACCATATATTTT.

The V call is TRBV27, the J call TRBJ1-2; D is unclear. This CDR3 is built from 14 residues. Trimming removed 3 bases from V and 1 base from J, with 9 bases in between. The germline gives CDR1 MNHEY, CDR2 SMNVEV (reference sequence). The CDR3 spells CASSFLANNYGYTF. Here the CDR3 DNA reads TGTGCCAGCAGTTTTTTAGCGAATAACTATGGCTACACCTTC.

The genes are TRBV28 and TRBJ1-5, with 7 bases that match TRBD1. CDR3 length: 16 amino acids. CDR1 MDHEN and CDR2 SYDVKM come from the germline V gene. Trimming at V came to 3 bases and at J to 1 base, leaving 6 bases not matched to a gene. CDR3 DNA sequence: TGTGCCAGCAGTTTCTGGACAGGCGGAAGCAATCAGCCCCAGCATTTT. This sequence encodes CASSFWTGGSNQPQHF.

The rearrangement uses TRBV11-2 and TRBJ1-4, with no clear D. V was trimmed by 5 bases and J by 7 bases, leaving 14 bases between them. CDR3 length equals 14 residues. The V gene's germline CDR1 is SGHAT and CDR2 FQNNGV. As DNA, the CDR3 is TGTGCCAGCAGCCCGAACCAGTGGAGTGAAAAACTGTTTTTT. Residues: CASSPNQWSEKLFF.